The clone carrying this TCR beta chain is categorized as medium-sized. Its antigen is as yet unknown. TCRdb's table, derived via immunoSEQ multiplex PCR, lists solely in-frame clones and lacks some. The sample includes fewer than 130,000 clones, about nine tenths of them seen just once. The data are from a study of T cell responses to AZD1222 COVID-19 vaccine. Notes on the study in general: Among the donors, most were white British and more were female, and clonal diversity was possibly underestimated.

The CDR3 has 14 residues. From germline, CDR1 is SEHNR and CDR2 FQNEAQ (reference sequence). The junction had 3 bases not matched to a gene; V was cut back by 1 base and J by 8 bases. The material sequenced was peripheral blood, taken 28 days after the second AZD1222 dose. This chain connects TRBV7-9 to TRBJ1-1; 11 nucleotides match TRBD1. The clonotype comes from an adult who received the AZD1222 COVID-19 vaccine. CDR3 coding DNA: TGTGCCAGCAGCTTAGAAGGGACAGGGGGAGAAGCTTTCTTT. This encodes CASSLEGTGGEAFF.